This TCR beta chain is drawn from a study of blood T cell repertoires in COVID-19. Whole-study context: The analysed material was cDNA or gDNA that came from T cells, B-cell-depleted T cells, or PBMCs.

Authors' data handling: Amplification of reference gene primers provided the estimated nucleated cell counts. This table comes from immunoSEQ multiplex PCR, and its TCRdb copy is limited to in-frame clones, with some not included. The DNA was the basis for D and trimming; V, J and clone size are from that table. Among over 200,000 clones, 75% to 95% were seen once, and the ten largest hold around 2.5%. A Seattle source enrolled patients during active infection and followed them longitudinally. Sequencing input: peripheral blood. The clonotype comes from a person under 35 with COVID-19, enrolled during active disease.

The CDR3, as DNA: TGTGCCAGTAGTGGACTAGCGGGAGCCAAAAACATTCAGTACTTC. As protein: CASSGLAGAKNIQYF. The J gene is TRBJ2-4, the V gene TRBV19, with 11 bases aligning to TRBD2. Germline V gives CDR1 LNHDA, CDR2 SQIVND (reference sequence). This CDR3 is 15 amino acids long. V shed 5 bases and J 0 bases; nucleotides not matched to a gene: 0.